Here is one T cell receptor beta chain with its context. Antigen specificity is unknown. This specimen belongs to a study of T cell responses to AZD1222 COVID-19 vaccine. Study results and limitations: Unmutated regions of variants are reportedly targeted by nearly half of spike-specific TCRs. The donor cohort was predominantly white British with a female majority, and clonal diversity may have been underestimated.

Researchers grouped second doses given at about 4 or about 12 weeks into one pool. Germline CDR1 is MNHEY and CDR2 is SVGAGI. This CDR3 comprises 14 residues. The germline V and J ends were trimmed by 10 bases and 0 bases, with 13 bases remaining between them. The data were produced by immunoSEQ multiplex PCR, yet TCRdb's version contains in-frame clones alone and is incomplete. The repertoire holds under 140,000 clones, with over 85% as singletons. The chain couples TRBV6-5 to TRBJ1-3; D unclear. Sequenced here: peripheral blood, sampled 28 days after the second AZD1222 dose. The sequence was collected from an adult who received the AZD1222 COVID-19 vaccine. CDR3 region: CATLDFSSGNTIYF. The CDR3, as DNA: TGTGCCACCCTGGACTTCTCCTCTGGAAACACCATATATTTT.